The rows below give T cell receptor beta chains drawn from one sample of a study of CD8 T cells in Susac syndrome. MiXCR was run by TCRdb on the immunoSEQ multiplex PCR reads, yielding one entry per CDR3 protein. This table holds 240,000 or so distinct CDR3 sequences, about 96% found once. Source material: CD4+ T cells from PBMCs. These receptors all come from a human donor with Susac syndrome. The CDR3 runs from the conserved cysteine through the conserved F or W. A D gene is named only where the DNA matches it firmly. Only part of the rows carry a size: once, few, many, or a class if the clone is expanded.

size,V,J,D,length,CDR3,DNA
-,TRBV25-1,TRBJ2-3,-,14,CASSEFGGEDTQYF,TGTGCCAGCAGTGAATTCGGGGGCGAAGATACGCAGTATTTT
once,TRBV2,TRBJ2-3,-,12,CASRREQGMQYF,TGTGCCAGCCGGCGGGAACAGGGAATGCAGTATTTT
once,TRBV12-3/TRBV12-4,TRBJ2-7,-,15,CASSLDSARAGEQYF,TGTGCCAGCAGTTTAGATTCGGCCCGGGCAGGCGAGCAGTACTTC
-,TRBV7-8,TRBJ2-5,-,15,CASSLVLRNQETQYF,TGTGCCAGCAGCTTAGTCCTGCGGAACCAAGAGACCCAGTACTTC
-,TRBV7-8,TRBJ1-5,-,15,CASSLVGLVLQPQHF,TGTGCCAGCAGCTTAGTGGGCCTAGTTCTTCAGCCCCAGCATTTT
-,TRBV5-1,TRBJ1-1,TRBD1,16,CASSPRQGAPGTEAFF,TGCGCCAGCAGCCCACGACAGGGGGCGCCGGGCACTGAAGCTTTCTTT
-,TRBV4-1,TRBJ2-1,TRBD2,17,CASSQGPGTSGRYEQFF,TGCGCCAGCAGCCAAGGGCCCGGGACTAGCGGGAGATATGAGCAGTTCTTC
-,TRBV30,TRBJ1-1,-,13,CAWSVSPLTEAFF,TGTGCCTGGAGTGTGTCACCCCTTACTGAAGCTTTCTTT
few,TRBV6-1,TRBJ1-2,-,14,CASILRSRTDGYTF,TGTGCCAGCATTTTACGTTCCCGTACGGATGGCTACACCTTC
once,TRBV12-3/TRBV12-4,TRBJ2-3,-,15,CASSLSGLRTDTQYF,TGTGCCAGCAGTCTCTCCGGCCTACGGACAGATACGCAGTATTTT
-,TRBV6-1,TRBJ2-3,-,17,CASPPSGSRTSPDTQYF,TGTGCCAGCCCCCCGTCGGGTTCGAGGACATCGCCAGATACGCAGTATTTT
-,TRBV7-2,TRBJ1-1,-,13,CASSLFVRGEAFF,TGTGCCAGCAGCTTATTCGTTCGAGGTGAAGCTTTCTTT
-,TRBV20-1,TRBJ2-7,-,15,CSARDPSRPAHEQYF,TGCAGTGCTAGAGATCCCTCCCGGCCTGCCCACGAGCAGTACTTC
-,TRBV6-2/TRBV6-3,TRBJ2-1,TRBD2,14,CASRASGSGSEQFF,TGTGCCAGCCGAGCTAGCGGCAGCGGGAGTGAGCAGTTCTTC
few,TRBV5-1,TRBJ1-1,TRBD1,14,CASSLTGMNTEAFF,TGTGCCAGCAGCTTGACAGGGATGAACACTGAAGCTTTCTTT
-,TRBV20-1,TRBJ1-2,-,13,CSAAHVDAYGYTF,TGCAGTGCTGCACACGTCGACGCCTATGGCTACACCTTC
-,TRBV3-1,TRBJ1-5,-,12,CASSLRPGPQHF,TGTGCCAGCAGCCTTAGGCCCGGGCCCCAGCATTTT
-,TRBV3-1,TRBJ2-3,TRBD2,15,CASSQPSGRTDTQYF,TGTGCCAGCAGCCAACCTAGCGGGAGGACAGATACGCAGTATTTT
once,TRBV15,TRBJ1-1,TRBD1,15,CATSRATGANTEAFF,TGTGCCACCAGCAGAGCGACAGGGGCGAACACTGAAGCTTTCTTT
-,TRBV20-1,TRBJ2-1,TRBD2,14,CSARWAGGYNEQFF,TGCAGTGCTAGATGGGCGGGAGGCTACAATGAGCAGTTCTTC
-,TRBV20-1,TRBJ2-1,TRBD2,16,CSARVREAGVVNEQFF,TGCAGTGCTAGAGTTCGAGAAGCGGGAGTAGTAAATGAGCAGTTCTTC
-,TRBV24-1,TRBJ1-5,-,15,CATSEGTSSGQPQHF,TGTGCCACCAGTGAGGGGACATCGAGCGGACAGCCCCAGCATTTT
-,TRBV28,TRBJ2-7,-,14,CASSEHPPSYEQYF,TGTGCCAGCAGTGAACACCCTCCCTCCTACGAGCAGTACTTC
-,TRBV29-1,TRBJ1-1,-,13,CSTVRQVNTEAFF,TGCAGCACCGTGAGACAGGTGAACACTGAAGCTTTCTTT
-,TRBV9,TRBJ2-1,-,14,CASSDTEVHNEQFF,TGTGCCAGCAGCGATACGGAGGTCCACAATGAGCAGTTCTTC
-,TRBV29-1,TRBJ1-1,-,15,CSVYPQSGARGEAFF,TGCAGCGTTTATCCACAATCCGGAGCCAGGGGTGAAGCTTTCTTT
once,TRBV20-1,TRBJ2-7,-,12,CSARVSAGEQYF,TGCAGTGCTAGAGTATCTGCGGGGGAGCAGTACTTC
-,TRBV30,TRBJ2-7,-,13,CASAPGPKYEQYF,TGTGCCTCCGCGCCGGGACCTAAGTACGAGCAGTACTTC
once,TRBV24-1,TRBJ2-3,-,14,CATSDWRSTDTQYF,TGTGCCACCAGTGATTGGAGGAGCACAGATACGCAGTATTTT
-,TRBV20-1,TRBJ1-2,TRBD1,14,CSARLQDRGIGYTF,TGCAGTGCTAGACTACAGGACAGGGGGATTGGCTACACCTTC
-,TRBV7-9,TRBJ1-1,-,15,CASSSPRAWGTEAFF,TGTGCCAGCAGCTCCCCTAGGGCTTGGGGCACTGAAGCTTTCTTT
-,TRBV27,TRBJ2-1,TRBD1,14,CASTDGTGGNEQFF,TGTGCCAGCACCGATGGGACAGGGGGAAATGAGCAGTTCTTC
-,TRBV15,TRBJ2-1,-,13,CATYGSSYNEQFF,TGTGCCACATACGGGAGCTCCTACAATGAGCAGTTCTTC
-,TRBV15,TRBJ2-7,-,15,CATSTSPLGGGEQYF,TGTGCCACCAGCACCTCGCCGCTCGGAGGGGGCGAGCAGTACTTC
-,TRBV20-1,TRBJ2-7,TRBD1,15,CSARETGVSSYEQYF,TGCAGTGCTAGAGAGACAGGGGTGAGCTCCTACGAGCAGTACTTC
-,TRBV11-3,TRBJ2-1,-,12,CASSPQSDEQFF,TGTGCCAGCAGCCCCCAATCCGATGAGCAGTTCTTC
-,TRBV15,TRBJ2-1,TRBD2,15,CATSRDLGLINEQFF,TGTGCCACCAGCAGAGATTTGGGACTAATTAATGAGCAGTTCTTC
-,TRBV15,TRBJ2-5,TRBD2,13,CATGTSGQETQYF,TGTGCCACCGGGACTAGCGGACAAGAGACCCAGTACTTC
-,TRBV20-1,TRBJ2-7,-,14,CSARQVGSSYEQYF,TGCAGTGCTAGACAGGTCGGATCCTCCTACGAGCAGTACTTC
-,TRBV7-9,TRBJ1-1,TRBD1,14,CASTPGQLNTEAFF,TGTGCCAGCACCCCGGGACAGTTGAACACTGAAGCTTTCTTT
once,TRBV7-8,TRBJ2-5,-,14,CASSSRYGEETQYF,TGTGCCAGCAGCTCCCGATATGGGGAAGAGACCCAGTACTTC
-,TRBV5-1,TRBJ2-1,-,13,CASSHRQSNEQFF,TGCGCCAGCAGCCACCGACAATCCAATGAGCAGTTCTTC
-,TRBV7-3,TRBJ1-3,-,14,CASSFRGLGNTIYF,TGTGCCAGCAGCTTCAGGGGTCTCGGAAACACCATATATTTT
-,TRBV27,TRBJ2-7,TRBD1,14,CASSGRDRGDEQYF,TGTGCCAGCAGTGGCCGGGACAGGGGTGACGAGCAGTACTTC
-,TRBV29-1,TRBJ2-1,-,14,CSAPLYEGFYEQFF,TGCAGCGCCCCACTATACGAGGGCTTCTATGAGCAGTTCTTC